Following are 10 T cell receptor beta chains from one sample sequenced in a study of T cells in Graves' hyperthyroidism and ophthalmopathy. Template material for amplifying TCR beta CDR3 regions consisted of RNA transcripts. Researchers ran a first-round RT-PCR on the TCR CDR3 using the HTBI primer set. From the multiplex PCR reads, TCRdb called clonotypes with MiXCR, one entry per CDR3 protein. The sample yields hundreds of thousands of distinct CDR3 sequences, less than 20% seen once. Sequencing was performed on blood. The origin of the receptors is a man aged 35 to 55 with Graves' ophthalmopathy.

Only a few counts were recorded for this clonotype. Written as DNA, the CDR3 is TGCAGTGCTAGATGGGACAGCAGTATTGGAAACACCATATATTTT. The encoded protein is CSARWDSSIGNTIYF. This rearrangement joins TRBV20-1 to TRBJ1-3; the match to TRBD1 covers 7 bases. Germline-derived CDR1 and CDR2 are DFQATT and SNEGSKA (reference sequence). The CDR3 loop spans 15 amino acids. Losses at the gene ends were 2 bases for V and 3 bases for J; bases not matched to a gene: 7.

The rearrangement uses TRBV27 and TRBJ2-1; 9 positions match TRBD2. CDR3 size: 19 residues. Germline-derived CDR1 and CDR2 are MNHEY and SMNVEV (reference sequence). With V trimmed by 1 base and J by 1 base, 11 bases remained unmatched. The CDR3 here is CASSLLAPISGSSYNEQFF. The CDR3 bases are TGTGCCAGCAGTTTATTGGCCCCGATTAGCGGGAGTTCCTACAATGAGCAGTTCTTC.

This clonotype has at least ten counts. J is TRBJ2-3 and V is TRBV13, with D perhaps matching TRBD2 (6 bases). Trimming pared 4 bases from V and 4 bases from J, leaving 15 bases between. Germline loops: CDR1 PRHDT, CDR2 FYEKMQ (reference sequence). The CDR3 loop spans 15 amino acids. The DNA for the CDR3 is TGTGCCAGCAGCTCAAGTCTAGCGACCCCAGATACGCAGTATTTT. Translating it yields CASSSSLATPDTQYF.

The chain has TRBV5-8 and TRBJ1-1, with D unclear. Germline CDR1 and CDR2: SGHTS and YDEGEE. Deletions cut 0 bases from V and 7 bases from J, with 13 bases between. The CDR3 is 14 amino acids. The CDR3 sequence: CASSLAQPPFEAFF. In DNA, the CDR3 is TGTGCCAGCAGCTTGGCGCAGCCCCCCTTTGAAGCTTTCTTT.

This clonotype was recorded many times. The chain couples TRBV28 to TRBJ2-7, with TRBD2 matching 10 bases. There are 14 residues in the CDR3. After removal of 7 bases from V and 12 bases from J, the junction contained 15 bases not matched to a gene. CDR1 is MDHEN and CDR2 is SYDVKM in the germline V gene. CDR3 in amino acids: CASTDVAGGLSGYF. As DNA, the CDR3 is TGTGCCAGCACCGACGTAGCGGGAGGACTGTCAGGGTACTTC.

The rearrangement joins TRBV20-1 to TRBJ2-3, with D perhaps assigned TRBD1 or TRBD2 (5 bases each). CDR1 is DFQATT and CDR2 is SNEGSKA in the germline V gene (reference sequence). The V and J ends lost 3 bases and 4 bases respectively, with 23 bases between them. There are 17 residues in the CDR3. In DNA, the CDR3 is TGCAGTGCTAGGGCCCGGGACCGCCTAGCAGGCGCAGATACGCAGTATTTT. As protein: CSARARDRLAGADTQYF.

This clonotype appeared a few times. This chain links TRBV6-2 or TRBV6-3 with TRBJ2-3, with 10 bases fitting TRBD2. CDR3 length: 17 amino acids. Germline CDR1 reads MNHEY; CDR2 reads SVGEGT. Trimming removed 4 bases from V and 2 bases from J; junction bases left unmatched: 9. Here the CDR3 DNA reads TGTGCCAGCAGTTCACATAGCGGGAGGAGGACCACAGATACGCAGTATTTT. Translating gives CASSSHSGRRTTDTQYF.

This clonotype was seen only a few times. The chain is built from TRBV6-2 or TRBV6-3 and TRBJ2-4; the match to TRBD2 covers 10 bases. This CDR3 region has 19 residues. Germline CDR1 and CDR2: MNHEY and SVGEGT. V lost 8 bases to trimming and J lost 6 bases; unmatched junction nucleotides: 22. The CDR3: CASSTPHRASGSFGNIQYF. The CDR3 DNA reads TGTGCCAGCTCAACCCCCCACCGGGCTAGCGGGAGTTTCGGAAACATTCAGTACTTC.

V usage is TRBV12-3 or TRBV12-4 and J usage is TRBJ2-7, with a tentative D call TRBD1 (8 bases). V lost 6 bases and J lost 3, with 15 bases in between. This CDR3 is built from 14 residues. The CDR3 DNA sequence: TGTGCCAGCAGCCAAACAGGGGGGGACTACGAGCAGTACTTC. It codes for CASSQTGGDYEQYF.

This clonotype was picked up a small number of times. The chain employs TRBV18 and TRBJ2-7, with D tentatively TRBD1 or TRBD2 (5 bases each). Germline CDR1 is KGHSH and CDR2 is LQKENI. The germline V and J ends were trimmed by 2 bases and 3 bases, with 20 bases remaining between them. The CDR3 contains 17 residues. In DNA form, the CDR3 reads TGTGCCAGCTCACCAGATTCTAGAGGGACGGTCATCTACGAGCAGTACTTC. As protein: CASSPDSRGTVIYEQYF.